These 19 T cell receptor beta chains were all obtained from the same sample, sequenced in a study of regulatory T cells in long-lasting Graves disease. Described time point: newly diagnosed GD, antithyroid drugs for less than 3 months. Extracted RNA from PBMCs served as the source of the TCR library. HTBI primers from iRepertoire and Arm-PCR of CDR3 regions yielded the TCR beta libraries. MiXCR was run by TCRdb on the multiplex PCR reads, yielding one entry per CDR3 protein. This repertoire shows 380,000 or so distinct CDR3 sequences, roughly 16% found once; its top ten account for roughly 21%. The data also belong to a second study, concerning T cells in Graves' hyperthyroidism and ophthalmopathy.

Sequenced material: peripheral blood mononuclear cells (PBMCs), taken at new diagnosis, from a patient treated with antithyroid drugs. These receptors came from a woman between 18 and 29 years old with Graves disease.

This clonotype was counted at least ten times. The chain couples TRBV29-1 to TRBJ2-1, with D perhaps TRBD1 or TRBD2 (6 bases each). The CDR3 has 15 amino acids. The V and J ends lost 6 bases and 2 bases respectively, with 17 bases between them. Germline CDR1 reads SQVTM; CDR2 reads ANQGSEA. As DNA, the CDR3 is TGCAGCGTGACCGGGGGCGGGCTGGCCTACAATGAGCAGTTCTTC. Amino acid sequence: CSVTGGGLAYNEQFF.

This clonotype occurred many times. V gene TRBV9 combines with J gene TRBJ1-1; the D gene is possibly TRBD1 (6 bases). Germline V lookup: CDR1 SGDLS, CDR2 YYNGEE. Trimming left V 2 bases short and J 3 bases short, with 11 bases between. CDR3 length: 14 residues. CDR3 region: CASSVGEGDTEAFF. DNA of the CDR3: TGTGCCAGCAGCGTGGGGGAGGGGGACACTGAAGCTTTCTTT.

V is TRBV6-1 and J is TRBJ1-2, with 8 bases matching TRBD1. V dropped 8 bases and J dropped 0; count of bases not matched to a gene: 8. Germline V gene data show CDR1 as MNHNS and CDR2 as SASEGT. CDR3 length equals 15 residues. CDR3 nucleotide sequence: TGTGCCAGCTGCAGACAGGGGACAGCTAACTATGGCTACACCTTC. Amino acids: CASCRQGTANYGYTF.

This clonotype has ten or more counts. V usage is TRBV28 and J usage is TRBJ2-7, with D possibly TRBD1 on 6 matching bases. Trimming removed 0 bases at V and 2 bases at J, with 20 bases between. This CDR3 is built from 18 residues. Germline CDR1 MDHEN, CDR2 SYDVKM. CDR3 region: CASSLWSSLGRDTYEQYF. The CDR3 bases are TGTGCCAGCAGTTTATGGTCTTCGTTGGGCAGGGACACCTACGAGCAGTACTTC.

This chain links TRBV5-1 with TRBJ1-1; D is unresolved. From germline, CDR1 is SGHRS and CDR2 YFSETQ. Trimming removed 7 bases from V and 1 base from J, with 11 bases in between. This CDR3 comprises 13 residues. The CDR3 DNA follows: TGCGCCAGCGCGTCCCGCGGGAACACTGAAGCTTTCTTT. Its protein is CASASRGNTEAFF.

This clonotype was observed at least ten times. The chain has TRBV6-1 and TRBJ1-2; D unclear. There are 15 residues in the CDR3. Germline CDR1 reads MNHNS; CDR2 reads SASEGT. The V and J ends lost 1 base and 7 bases respectively, with 16 bases between them. CDR3 loop: CASSEVLGRQSGYTF. The CDR3 DNA sequence: TGTGCCAGCAGTGAAGTTTTGGGGAGGCAGAGTGGCTACACCTTC.

This clonotype was seen more than once but under ten times. The chain couples TRBV27 to TRBJ1-2, with 7 bases fitting TRBD1. CDR1 is MNHEY and CDR2 is SMNVEV in the germline V gene (reference sequence). The CDR3 is 13 residues long. After removal of 9 bases from V and 5 bases from J, the junction contained 9 bases not matched to a gene. DNA of the CDR3: TGTGCCAGTTCGAGACAGGGTCGTTATGGCTACACCTTC. As protein: CASSRQGRYGYTF.

This clonotype has ten or more counts. J is TRBJ2-5 and V is TRBV4-1; D is unresolved. This CDR3 is built from 13 residues. The V and J ends lost 2 bases and 3 bases respectively, with 7 bases between them. CDR1 MGHRA and CDR2 YSYEKL come from the germline V gene. DNA for the CDR3: TGCGCCAGCAGCCAATGGCAGAAAGAGACCCAGTACTTC. Residues: CASSQWQKETQYF.

This clonotype was counted many times. The chain uses TRBV6-1 and TRBJ2-1, with 7 bases identical to TRBD2. V shed 7 bases, J shed 2 bases, and the junction held 8 bases outside the gene matches. This CDR3 has 15 residues. In germline, CDR1 is MNHNS, CDR2 SASEGT. The CDR3 region is CASTYPAGPYNEQFF. DNA for the CDR3: TGTGCCAGCACCTATCCAGCGGGGCCCTACAATGAGCAGTTCTTC.

This clonotype was seen at least ten times. The chain recombines TRBV7-2 with TRBJ2-5; D is unresolved. The germline CDR1 and CDR2 sequences are SGHTA and FQGNSA. This CDR3 is 14 amino acids long. V shed 5 bases and J shed 5 bases, with 15 bases lying between them. The CDR3: CASSQFRAEETQYF. CDR3 nucleotides: TGTGCCAGCAGCCAGTTTCGGGCGGAGGAGACCCAGTACTTC.

This clonotype was seen at least ten times. V gene TRBV12-3 or TRBV12-4 combines with J gene TRBJ2-3, with 7 bases identical to TRBD2. Germline trimming cut 6 bases from V and 5 bases from J; bases unmatched to any gene: 8. This CDR3 has 14 residues. Written as DNA, the CDR3 is TGTGCCAGCAGGCCGAGCGGGGATGTAGATACGCAGTATTTT. Translation: CASRPSGDVDTQYF.

This clonotype was counted many times. This chain joins TRBV7-3 and TRBJ2-1, with 8 bases lining up with TRBD2. This CDR3 contains 16 residues. V gave up 1 base and J gave up 5 bases; unmatched junction bases: 7. The germline V gene encodes CDR1 SGHTA and CDR2 FQGTGA. CDR3 sequence reads: CASSLRVAGPNNEQFF. The CDR3 DNA follows: TGTGCCAGCAGCTTAAGGGTAGCGGGGCCAAACAATGAGCAGTTCTTC.

This clonotype was observed a handful of times. J is TRBJ2-1 and V is TRBV7-9; no reliable D call. V dropped 5 bases and J dropped 7 bases, with 18 bases sitting between them. The length of the CDR3 is 15 residues. CDR1 and CDR2 from the germline V gene are SEHNR and FQNEAQ (reference sequence). The CDR3 DNA is TGTGCCAGCAGCGCTAGGACCCCCGGGCAGAATGAGCAGTTCTTC. Translation: CASSARTPGQNEQFF.

This clonotype was seen only a few times. A much larger clone sits a single nucleotide away, making a read error possible. The V and J genes are TRBV15 and TRBJ1-1; D is uncertain. V was pared by 5 bases and J by 0 bases, with 7 bases between. The CDR3 has 13 residues. From germline, CDR1 is LNHNV and CDR2 YYDKDF (reference sequence). The CDR3 loop is CATSPTVNTEAFF. In DNA, the CDR3 is TGTGCCACCAGCCCGACGGTGAACACTGAAGCTTTCTTT.

The chain combines TRBV7-3 with TRBJ1-2; 8 bases match TRBD1. The CDR3 is 16 amino acids. Trimming at V came to 1 base and at J to 2 bases, leaving 6 bases not matched to a gene. CDR1 is SGHTA, CDR2 FQGTGA, per germline. The CDR3 coding sequence is TGTGCCAGCAGCTTAAGGGGGGGGGACAGGAACTATGGCTACACCTTC. Translation: CASSLRGGDRNYGYTF. Full variable domain (missing parts from reference TRBV7-3 and TRBJ1-2): GAGVSQTPSNKVTEKGKYVELRCDPISGHTALYWYRQSLGQGPEFLIYFQGTGAADDSGLPNDRFFAVRPEGSVSTLKIQRTERGDSAVYLCASSLRGGDRNYGYTFGSGTRLTVV.

This clonotype was recorded many times. This sequence joins TRBV30 and TRBJ1-1, with a tentative D call TRBD1 (5 bases). The CDR3 extends over 13 amino acids. Trimming stripped 0 bases from V and 2 bases from J, with 7 bases between. Germline V gene sequence: CDR1 GTSNPN, CDR2 SVGIG (reference sequence). The DNA for the CDR3 is TGTGCCTGGAGTGTACAGGCAAACACTGAAGCTTTCTTT. It specifies CAWSVQANTEAFF. The complete variable domain, with remaining parts taken from reference TRBV30 and TRBJ1-1, reads SQTIHQWPATLVQPVGSPLSLECTVEGTSNPNLYWYRQAAGRGLQLLFYSVGIGQISSEVPQNLSASRPQDRQFILSSKKLLLSDSGFYLCAWSVQANTEAFFGQGTRLTVV.

This clonotype was detected ten times or more. This chain connects TRBV5-1 to TRBJ1-2, with 10 bases aligning to TRBD1. The germline gives CDR1 SGHRS, CDR2 YFSETQ. V lost 0 bases and J lost 4; bases outside the gene matches: 12. The CDR3 totals 18 residues. The CDR3 is CASSLEVGGQGRLYGYTF. In nucleotides, the CDR3 is TGCGCCAGCAGCTTGGAAGTAGGGGGACAGGGGCGCCTCTATGGCTACACCTTC.

The chain combines TRBV9 with TRBJ2-1; 8 bases fit TRBD2. The CDR3 spans 17 residues. The germline V gene encodes CDR1 SGDLS and CDR2 YYNGEE. Unmatched junction bases numbered 12, after V lost 0 bases and J lost 7 bases. CDR3 sequence reads: CASSVDNPSGPQNEQFF. The CDR3 DNA is TGTGCCAGCAGCGTAGACAATCCTAGCGGGCCCCAGAATGAGCAGTTCTTC.

The sample holds a few counts of this clonotype. The rearrangement uses TRBV11-2 and TRBJ2-7, with TRBD1 identical over 10 bases. V trimming: 5 bases; J trimming: 4 bases; junction bases outside the gene matches: 8. The CDR3 is made up of 15 amino acids. Germline CDR1 SGHAT, CDR2 FQNNGV. The CDR3 bases are TGTGCCAGCAGCGCCACGGGACAGGGGTCTTACGAGCAGTACTTC. Encoded protein: CASSATGQGSYEQYF.